Listed below are T cell receptor beta chains from one sample, sequenced in a study of blood T cell repertoires in COVID-19. The data were produced by immunoSEQ multiplex PCR, yet TCRdb's version contains in-frame clones alone and is incomplete. The repertoire consists of 310,000 or so clones, with more than 70% occurring once and the leading ten covering 0.95% to 1.5%. Sequenced material: peripheral blood. Receptor source: a woman aged 45-65 years with acute or convalescent COVID-19. Each CDR3 is given with its conserved first and last residue. Fields, in order: D gene, J gene, clone size, V gene, CDR3 protein, CDR3 DNA. D genes are given only for firm matches. Size tells how often a clone was seen (once, few, many) or the class of an expanded clone, and some rows leave it out.

d_gene: TRBD2; j_gene: TRBJ2-3; abundance: -; v_gene: TRBV4-2; CDR3aa: CASSQISGVLADTQYF; CDR3nt: TGTGCCAGCAGCCAAATTAGCGGGGTCCTAGCAGATACGCAGTATTTT
d_gene: -; j_gene: TRBJ2-1; abundance: -; v_gene: TRBV5-6; CDR3aa: CASSSGLGNEQFF; CDR3nt: TGTGCCAGCAGCTCGGGACTCGGGAATGAGCAGTTCTTC
d_gene: TRBD1; j_gene: TRBJ1-1; abundance: -; v_gene: TRBV23-1; CDR3aa: CASSRGQGVLNTEAFF; CDR3nt: TGCGCCAGCAGTCGAGGACAGGGGGTACTGAACACTGAAGCTTTCTTT
d_gene: -; j_gene: TRBJ2-3; abundance: -; v_gene: TRBV14; CDR3aa: CASSQWLAGSTDTQYF; CDR3nt: TGTGCCAGCAGCCAGTGGTTGGCAGGGAGCACAGATACGCAGTATTTT
d_gene: -; j_gene: TRBJ2-1; abundance: -; v_gene: TRBV18; CDR3aa: CASSPPVQATYNEQFF; CDR3nt: TGTGCCAGCTCACCACCGGTTCAGGCTACCTACAATGAGCAGTTCTTC
d_gene: TRBD1; j_gene: TRBJ1-1; abundance: -; v_gene: TRBV30; CDR3aa: CAWGGQGALRSTEAFF; CDR3nt: TGTGCCTGGGGGGGACAGGGGGCATTGAGGAGCACTGAAGCTTTCTTT
d_gene: TRBD2; j_gene: TRBJ2-1; abundance: -; v_gene: TRBV5-1; CDR3aa: CASSLSGGAYNEQFF; CDR3nt: TGCGCCAGCAGCTTGAGCGGGGGGGCCTACAATGAGCAGTTCTTC
d_gene: TRBD1; j_gene: TRBJ2-7; abundance: -; v_gene: TRBV7-9; CDR3aa: CASSFRNRGSYEQYF; CDR3nt: TGTGCCAGCAGCTTTCGGAACAGGGGGTCCTACGAGCAGTACTTC
d_gene: -; j_gene: TRBJ1-1; abundance: -; v_gene: TRBV19; CDR3aa: CASSTVDTEAFF; CDR3nt: TGTGCCAGTAGTACCGTAGATACTGAAGCTTTCTTT
d_gene: TRBD2; j_gene: TRBJ2-1; abundance: -; v_gene: TRBV12-3/TRBV12-4; CDR3aa: CASSILAGQFF; CDR3nt: TGTGCCAGCAGCATCCTAGCGGGACAGTTCTTC
d_gene: -; j_gene: TRBJ1-1; abundance: -; v_gene: TRBV6-5; CDR3aa: CASSKATNTEAFF; CDR3nt: TGTGCCAGCAGCAAAGCTACGAACACTGAAGCTTTCTTT
d_gene: TRBD1; j_gene: TRBJ1-2; abundance: -; v_gene: TRBV7-9; CDR3aa: CASSLADRGEGYTF; CDR3nt: TGTGCCAGCAGCTTAGCGGACAGGGGGGAAGGCTACACCTTC
d_gene: -; j_gene: TRBJ1-5; abundance: -; v_gene: TRBV6-1; CDR3aa: CASSEVGGNQPQHF; CDR3nt: TGTGCCAGCAGTGAAGTCGGAGGCAATCAGCCCCAGCATTTT
d_gene: TRBD1; j_gene: TRBJ1-1; abundance: -; v_gene: TRBV7-9; CDR3aa: CASSSGQGIAFF; CDR3nt: TGTGCCAGCAGCTCTGGACAGGGCATAGCTTTCTTT
d_gene: TRBD2; j_gene: TRBJ2-1; abundance: -; v_gene: TRBV9; CDR3aa: CASSARLAGEGEQFF; CDR3nt: TGTGCCAGCAGCGCCCGACTAGCGGGAGAGGGTGAGCAGTTCTTC
d_gene: TRBD2; j_gene: TRBJ2-2; abundance: -; v_gene: TRBV7-2; CDR3aa: CASRLAGNQGELFF; CDR3nt: TGTGCCAGCAGACTAGCGGGTAATCAGGGGGAGCTGTTTTTT
d_gene: TRBD2; j_gene: TRBJ2-2; abundance: -; v_gene: TRBV28; CDR3aa: CASSLPGGPSTGELFF; CDR3nt: TGTGCCAGCAGTTTACCGGGGGGGCCGAGCACCGGGGAGCTGTTTTTT
d_gene: TRBD2; j_gene: TRBJ2-1; abundance: -; v_gene: TRBV9; CDR3aa: CASSVASGGGFGNNEQFF; CDR3nt: TGTGCCAGCAGCGTGGCTAGCGGAGGAGGTTTCGGAAACAATGAGCAGTTCTTC
d_gene: -; j_gene: TRBJ1-2; abundance: few; v_gene: TRBV14; CDR3aa: CASSQDRSGRLYGYTF; CDR3nt: TGTGCCAGCAGCCAAGATCGGAGCGGCAGACTCTATGGCTACACCTTC
d_gene: -; j_gene: TRBJ2-6; abundance: -; v_gene: TRBV6-6; CDR3aa: CASHSSGANVLTF; CDR3nt: TGTGCCAGCCACAGCTCTGGGGCCAACGTCCTGACTTTC
d_gene: TRBD1; j_gene: TRBJ1-6; abundance: -; v_gene: TRBV25-1; CDR3aa: CASSPGTGNSPLHF; CDR3nt: TGTGCCAGCAGCCCCGGGACAGGCAATTCACCCCTCCACTTT
d_gene: -; j_gene: TRBJ2-2; abundance: -; v_gene: TRBV7-2; CDR3aa: CASSPRGRGGTGELFF; CDR3nt: TGTGCCAGCAGCCCCCGAGGACGCGGAGGTACCGGGGAGCTGTTTTTT
d_gene: TRBD1; j_gene: TRBJ2-7; abundance: -; v_gene: TRBV7-8; CDR3aa: CASSSARDSSRVSEQYF; CDR3nt: TGTGCCAGCAGCTCGGCCCGGGACAGTAGCCGGGTGAGCGAGCAGTACTTC
d_gene: -; j_gene: TRBJ1-4; abundance: -; v_gene: TRBV15; CDR3aa: CATSRKSQATNEKLFF; CDR3nt: TGTGCCACCAGCAGAAAGAGTCAGGCAACTAATGAAAAACTGTTTTTT
d_gene: -; j_gene: TRBJ1-2; abundance: -; v_gene: TRBV11-2; CDR3aa: CASSLELQGPLLF; CDR3nt: TGTGCCAGCAGCTTAGAGCTGCAGGGTCCCCTCCTCTTC
d_gene: -; j_gene: TRBJ1-2; abundance: -; v_gene: TRBV2; CDR3aa: CASSSHVAGSGYGYTF; CDR3nt: TGTGCCAGCAGTTCACACGTTGCGGGGTCCGGCTATGGCTACACCTTC
d_gene: -; j_gene: TRBJ1-2; abundance: once; v_gene: TRBV5-6; CDR3aa: CASSSGLDGYTF; CDR3nt: TGTGCCAGCAGCTCAGGACTGGATGGCTACACCTTC
d_gene: TRBD2; j_gene: TRBJ2-3; abundance: once; v_gene: TRBV25-1; CDR3aa: CASSEYSGVFTDTQYF; CDR3nt: TGTGCCAGCAGTGAATATAGCGGGGTTTTCACAGATACGCAGTATTTT
d_gene: TRBD1; j_gene: TRBJ1-2; abundance: -; v_gene: TRBV7-2; CDR3aa: CASSVNRGNYGYTF; CDR3nt: TGTGCCAGCAGCGTAAACAGGGGGAACTATGGCTACACCTTC
d_gene: TRBD1; j_gene: TRBJ2-3; abundance: -; v_gene: TRBV15; CDR3aa: CATSRNPGQGASGDTQYF; CDR3nt: TGTGCCACCAGCAGAAACCCCGGACAGGGGGCATCCGGAGATACGCAGTATTTT
d_gene: TRBD1; j_gene: TRBJ2-7; abundance: once; v_gene: TRBV30; CDR3aa: CAWRIRDRNAEQYF; CDR3nt: TGTGCCTGGCGTATCCGGGACAGGAACGCCGAGCAGTACTTC
d_gene: TRBD1; j_gene: TRBJ2-1; abundance: once; v_gene: TRBV10-1; CDR3aa: CASSTGTGANEQFF; CDR3nt: TGCGCCAGCAGCACCGGGACAGGGGCCAATGAGCAGTTCTTC
d_gene: -; j_gene: TRBJ1-3; abundance: once; v_gene: TRBV4-1; CDR3aa: CASSQEGTSGSGNTIYF; CDR3nt: TGCGCCAGCAGCCAAGAGGGCACGTCAGGGTCAGGAAACACCATATATTTT
d_gene: TRBD2; j_gene: TRBJ2-2; abundance: -; v_gene: TRBV7-2; CDR3aa: CASSLRLAGHRGAVF; CDR3nt: TGTGCCAGCAGCCTTCGGCTAGCGGGACACCGGGGAGCTGTTTTT
d_gene: -; j_gene: TRBJ1-2; abundance: once; v_gene: TRBV28; CDR3aa: CASKSVNYGYTF; CDR3nt: TGTGCCAGCAAATCGGTTAACTATGGCTACACCTTC
d_gene: -; j_gene: TRBJ1-6; abundance: -; v_gene: TRBV12-3/TRBV12-4; CDR3aa: CASSWGLNSPLHF; CDR3nt: TGTGCCAGCAGTTGGGGCCTAAATTCACCCCTCCACTTT
d_gene: -; j_gene: TRBJ1-2; abundance: -; v_gene: TRBV2; CDR3aa: CASAGRNYGYTF; CDR3nt: TGTGCCAGCGCGGGACGGAACTATGGCTACACCTTC
d_gene: TRBD2; j_gene: TRBJ2-5; abundance: -; v_gene: TRBV29-1; CDR3aa: CSVASGSGKEETQYF; CDR3nt: TGCAGCGTTGCATCGGGTAGCGGGAAAGAAGAGACCCAGTACTTC
d_gene: -; j_gene: TRBJ2-3; abundance: -; v_gene: TRBV7-2; CDR3aa: CASRKPGPSTDTQYF; CDR3nt: TGTGCCAGCAGGAAGCCGGGTCCTAGCACAGATACGCAGTATTTT
d_gene: -; j_gene: TRBJ1-2; abundance: once; v_gene: TRBV25-1; CDR3aa: CASSESGFYGYTF; CDR3nt: TGTGCCAGCAGTGAATCGGGGTTCTATGGCTACACCTTC
d_gene: -; j_gene: TRBJ1-1; abundance: -; v_gene: TRBV30; CDR3aa: CAWSAEGTALKAFF; CDR3nt: TGTGCCTGGAGTGCAGAAGGAACAGCCTTGAAAGCTTTCTTT
d_gene: -; j_gene: TRBJ1-5; abundance: -; v_gene: TRBV19; CDR3aa: CASSQYFNPSSNQPQHF; CDR3nt: TGTGCCAGCTCACAGTACTTCAATCCGAGTAGCAATCAGCCCCAGCATTTT